The text below deals with one T cell receptor beta chain. These data belong to a study of T cell responses to AZD1222 COVID-19 vaccine. Data came from immunoSEQ multiplex PCR; TCRdb stores just in-frame clones and leaves some out. Here the sample spans 140,000 to 150,000 clones, about nine tenths being singletons. The CDR3 is made up of 10 amino acids. Trimming cost V 8 bases and J 6 bases, with 10 bases left between them. Germline-derived CDR1 and CDR2 are DFQATT and SNEGSKA (reference sequence). The specimen was peripheral blood, collected on day 0 of MenACWY control vaccination. The clonotype comes from an adult in good health. This chain links TRBV20-1 with TRBJ1-1; tentative D call: TRBD1 (6 bases). The chain's CDR3 is CSLDRPEAFF. The CDR3 DNA is TGCAGTCTTGACAGGCCTGAAGCTTTCTTT.